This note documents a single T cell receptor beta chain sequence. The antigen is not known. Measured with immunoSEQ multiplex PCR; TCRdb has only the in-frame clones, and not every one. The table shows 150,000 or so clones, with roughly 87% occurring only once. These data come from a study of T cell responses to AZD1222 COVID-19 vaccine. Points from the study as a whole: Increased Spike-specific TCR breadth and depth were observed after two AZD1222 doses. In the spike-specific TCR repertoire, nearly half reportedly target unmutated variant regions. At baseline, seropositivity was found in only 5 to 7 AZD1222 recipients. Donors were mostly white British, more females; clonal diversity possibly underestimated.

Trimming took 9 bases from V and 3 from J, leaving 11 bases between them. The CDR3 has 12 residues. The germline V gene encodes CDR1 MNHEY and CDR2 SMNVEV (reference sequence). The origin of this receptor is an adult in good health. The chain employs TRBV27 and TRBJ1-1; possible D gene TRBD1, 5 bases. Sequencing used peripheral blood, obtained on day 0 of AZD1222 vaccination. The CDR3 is CASRGVYTEAFF. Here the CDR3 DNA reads TGTGCCAGTCGAGGGGTGTACACTGAAGCTTTCTTT.